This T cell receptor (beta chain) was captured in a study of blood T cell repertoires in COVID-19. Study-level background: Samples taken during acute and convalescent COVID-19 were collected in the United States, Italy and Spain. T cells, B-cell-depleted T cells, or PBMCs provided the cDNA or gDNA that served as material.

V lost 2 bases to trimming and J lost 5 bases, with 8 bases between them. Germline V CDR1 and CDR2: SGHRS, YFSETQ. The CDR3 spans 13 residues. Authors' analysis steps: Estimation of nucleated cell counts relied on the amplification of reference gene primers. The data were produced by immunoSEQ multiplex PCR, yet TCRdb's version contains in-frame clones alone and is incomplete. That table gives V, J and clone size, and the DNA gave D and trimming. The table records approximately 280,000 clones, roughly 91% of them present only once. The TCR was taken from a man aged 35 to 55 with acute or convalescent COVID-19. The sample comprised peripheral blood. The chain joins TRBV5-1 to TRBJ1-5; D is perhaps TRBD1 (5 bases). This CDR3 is CASSFDSYQPQHF. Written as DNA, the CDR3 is TGCGCCAGCAGCTTCGACAGCTATCAGCCCCAGCATTTT.